This TCR beta chain was identified during a study of spatial heterogeneity in lung cancer. General study results and limits: Ubiquitous nonsynonymous mutations were tracked by counts of ubiquitous expanded TCRs, and regional ones by counts of regional expanded TCRs. Expanded alpha and beta TCR counts within tumors tracked tumor mutation counts.

The time point: sample taken at primary tumor resection. Samples came from 72 TRACERx patients with untreated early-stage lung cancer. Tumor, nontumor lung or frozen PBMC supplied whole RNA that was sequenced unsorted. In germline, CDR1 is SGHRS, CDR2 YFSETQ. V dropped 0 bases and J dropped 5; count of bases not matched to a gene: 11. The CDR3 has 17 residues. TCRdb itself ran the 5' RACE reads through MiXCR, one entry per CDR3 protein. The table includes roughly 7,700 distinct CDR3 sequences, approximately 12% detected once. Many counts were recorded for this clonotype. No antigen is known for it. Since it is a stray read in a library aimed at alpha chains, this beta chain has a size that is not meaningful.

The TCR sequence derives from a male donor with early-stage non-small cell lung cancer. The chain has TRBV5-1 and TRBJ2-7; 10 bases are shared with TRBD2. The sample here was lung tumor tissue, taken at surgery. The CDR3 DNA follows: TGCGCCAGCAGCTTGGAACTAGCGGGAACCGGTAGCGACGAGCAGTACTTC. Translated: CASSLELAGTGSDEQYF. The full variable domain, with the rest looked up from reference TRBV5-1 and TRBJ2-7, is KAGVTQTPRYLIKTRGQQVTLSCSPISGHRSVSWYQQTPGQGLQFLFEYFSETQRNKGNFPGRFSGRQFSNSRSEMNVSTLELGDSALYLCASSLELAGTGSDEQYFGPGTRLTVT.